This T cell receptor (beta chain) was sequenced during a study of shared clonotypes between healthy human individuals. Study summary: Each donor had three CD4 naive, three CD4 memory, two CD8 naive and one CD8 memory plate.

Germline V gene lookup returns CDR1 MNHEY and CDR2 SMNVEV (reference sequence). The CDR3 has 13 residues. The germline V and J ends were trimmed by 6 bases and 0 bases, with 8 bases remaining between them. Repertoires were generated with immunoSEQ multiplex PCR, while TCRdb's copy carries only in-frame clones and drops some. The sample has 600,000 to 800,000 clones, 72% seen once. On this clone: Antigen specificity is unknown.

Study outcomes and limitations: Sampling used blood alone; tissue repertoires probably differ.

The gene calls are TRBV27 and TRBJ2-5; D is perhaps TRBD2 (5 bases). What was sequenced was memory CD4+ T cells sorted from blood. This sample's subset: CD45RA-negative fraction. The clonotype originates from a woman in her twenties or thirties in good health. DNA for the CDR3: TGTGCCAGCAGCAGGACTTACCAAGAGACCCAGTACTTC. Amino acids: CASSRTYQETQYF.